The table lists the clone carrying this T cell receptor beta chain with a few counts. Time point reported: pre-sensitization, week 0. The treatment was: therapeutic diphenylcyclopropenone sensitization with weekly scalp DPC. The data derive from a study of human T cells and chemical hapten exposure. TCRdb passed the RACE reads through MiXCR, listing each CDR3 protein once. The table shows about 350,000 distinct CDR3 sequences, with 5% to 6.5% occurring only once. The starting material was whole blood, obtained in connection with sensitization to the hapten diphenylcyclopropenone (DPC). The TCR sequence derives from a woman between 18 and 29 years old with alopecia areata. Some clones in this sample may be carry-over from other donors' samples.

CDR3 protein: CAISDRGTYVKDGYTF. The CDR3 DNA reads TGTGCCATCAGTGACAGGGGGACTTACGTCAAAGATGGCTACACCTTC. The V call is TRBV10-3, the J call TRBJ1-2; 7 bases line up with TRBD1. Germline V CDR1 and CDR2: ENHRY, SYGVKD. This CDR3 spans 16 amino acids. The junction had 13 bases not matched to a gene; V was cut back by 3 bases and J by 6 bases.